The 28 T cell receptor beta chains given below trace back to one sample, sequenced in a study of shared clonotypes between healthy human individuals. Terminally differentiated effector memory CD45RA+ cells were excluded from the naive CD8 cells, which were CD45RO-negative and positively selected for CCR7. The protocol was immunoSEQ multiplex PCR, while the TCRdb copy is restricted to in-frame clones and leaves out a portion. The data hold millions of clones, with 90% to 95% observed a single time. The sequenced sample consisted of naive CD8+ T cells from PBMCs. The receptors were sampled from a man between 18 and 35 years old in good health. Some clones in this sample may be carry-over from other donors' samples.

The chain carries TRBV10-3 and TRBJ2-7; a possible D gene is TRBD1 (6 bases). Trimming shortened V by 11 bases and J by 1 base, and 15 bases separated the two germline ends. In germline, CDR1 is ENHRY, CDR2 SYGVKD. This CDR3 comprises 13 residues. The CDR3 loop is CAAGPRGSYEQYF. CDR3 nucleotide sequence: TGTGCCGCGGGCCCTAGGGGGTCCTACGAGCAGTACTTC.

Of note for this clone: The same CDR3 is also encoded by other DNA sequences in this sample. This chain links TRBV27 with TRBJ2-7; D may be TRBD1 or TRBD2 (5 bases each). CDR1 and CDR2 (germline): MNHEY, SMNVEV (reference sequence). The CDR3 sequence is 15 residues long. The V and J ends lost 2 bases and 0 bases respectively, with 11 bases between them. DNA of the CDR3: TGTGCCAGCAGTTTAAGAGGGGCGAGCTCCTACGAGCAGTACTTC. This sequence encodes CASSLRGASSYEQYF.

The CDR3 sequence: CATGESYEQYF. The CDR3 region has the DNA TGTGCCACCGGGGAGTCCTACGAGCAGTACTTC. The chain is built from TRBV15 and TRBJ2-7; the D gene is possibly TRBD2 (5 bases). The CDR3 has 11 amino acids. V was trimmed by 8 bases and J by 1 base, leaving 6 bases between them. CDR1 is LNHNV and CDR2 is YYDKDF in the germline V gene (reference sequence).

J is TRBJ2-2 and V is TRBV6-6; TRBD1 might be the D (6 bases). The CDR3 loop spans 16 amino acids. V was shortened by 4 bases and J by 4 bases, with 16 bases between the two germline ends. Germline-derived CDR1 and CDR2 are MNHNY and SVGAGI (reference sequence). The chain's CDR3 is CASSFLGQLATGELFF. In nucleotides, the CDR3 is TGTGCCAGCAGTTTCCTTGGACAGTTGGCCACCGGGGAGCTGTTTTTT.

The chain carries TRBV15 and TRBJ2-3; D tentatively fits TRBD1 or TRBD2 (5 bases each). The germline V gene encodes CDR1 LNHNV and CDR2 YYDKDF (reference sequence). The V end lost 3 bases, the J end lost 4 bases, and 14 bases lay between the germline ends. This CDR3 is built from 15 residues. The CDR3 sequence: CATSRVGEGPDTQYF. The CDR3 bases are TGTGCCACCAGCAGGGTGGGAGAGGGACCAGATACGCAGTATTTT.

The V call is TRBV7-3, the J call TRBJ1-2, with a weak D call TRBD1 (5 bases). The CDR3 consists of 13 residues. V lost 5 bases and J 8 bases, leaving 15 bases between the germline ends. Looked up from germline, CDR1 is SGHTA and CDR2 is FQGTGA. The CDR3 DNA sequence: TGTGCCAGCAGCCCTGGGACGCTAAGCGGCTACACCTTC. It yields the protein CASSPGTLSGYTF.

The chain uses TRBV15 and TRBJ2-1; 10 positions match TRBD1. J lost 2 bases, V lost 5 bases, and 18 bases had no gene match. This CDR3 contains 20 residues. CDR1 and CDR2 from the germline V gene are LNHNV and YYDKDF (reference sequence). The CDR3 bases are TGTGCCACCAGCGACCCCGGGACAGGGGCTGCGGGAGCAGCCTACAATGAGCAGTTCTTC. It codes for CATSDPGTGAAGAAYNEQFF.

The genes are TRBV11-2 and TRBJ2-1; D gene ambiguous. The CDR3 is made up of 14 amino acids. Germline CDR1 is SGHAT and CDR2 is FQNNGV. V lost 0 bases to trimming and J lost 3 bases, with 6 bases between them. For the CDR3, the DNA is TGTGCCAGCAGCTTAGAGCCTCTCTACAATGAGCAGTTCTTC. It encodes CASSLEPLYNEQFF.

The J gene is TRBJ2-2, the V gene TRBV5-6; D could derive from TRBD1 or TRBD2 (5 bases each). CDR1 is SGHDT, CDR2 YYEEEE, per germline. This CDR3 is built from 14 residues. V was clipped by 2 bases and J by 2 bases, with 7 bases between them. The CDR3, as DNA: TGTGCCAGCAGCTTCGGGACCAACACCGGGGAGCTGTTTTTT. Amino acid sequence: CASSFGTNTGELFF.

The chain links TRBV5-1 to TRBJ2-1, with D perhaps TRBD2 (6 bases). The V end was cut by 5 bases, the J end by 8 bases, with 23 bases between. The CDR3 is made up of 16 amino acids. In germline, CDR1 is SGHRS, CDR2 YFSETQ. CDR3 coding DNA: TGCGCCAGCAGTTCTTTGGGCGGGGAGGTGTGGTATGAGCAGTTCTTC. This sequence encodes CASSSLGGEVWYEQFF.

The chain links TRBV6-6 to TRBJ2-1; 9 bases fit TRBD2. Trimming at V came to 2 bases and at J to 2 bases, leaving 4 bases not matched to a gene. Germline V gene lookup returns CDR1 MNHNY and CDR2 SVGAGI (reference sequence). The CDR3 sequence is 16 residues long. Here the CDR3 reads CASSYLPSGAYNEQFF. The CDR3 DNA is TGTGCCAGCAGTTACCTTCCTAGCGGGGCCTACAATGAGCAGTTCTTC.

This chain links TRBV5-1 with TRBJ1-5; the D is unclear. The germline gives CDR1 SGHRS, CDR2 YFSETQ. CDR3 length: 14 residues. Trimming took off 4 bases at V and 3 bases at J, with 11 bases between the two ends. The chain's CDR3 is CASSIGRFNQPQHF. DNA for the CDR3: TGCGCCAGCAGCATCGGACGGTTCAATCAGCCCCAGCATTTT.

This CDR3 is CASSLVVGGTDTQYF. In DNA, the CDR3 is TGTGCCAGCAGCCTAGTGGTGGGAGGGACAGATACGCAGTATTTT. V gene TRBV9 combines with J gene TRBJ2-3; 7 bases match TRBD2. With V trimmed by 4 bases and J by 3 bases, 8 bases remained unmatched. This CDR3 has 15 amino acids. In germline, CDR1 is SGDLS, CDR2 YYNGEE.

The chain is built from TRBV19 and TRBJ2-6; D perhaps matches TRBD2 (5 bases). CDR3 length: 20 residues. Trimming stripped 0 bases from V and 0 bases from J, with 18 bases between. Looked up from germline, CDR1 is LNHDA and CDR2 is SQIVND (reference sequence). CDR3 bases: TGTGCCAGTAGTATAGATCATGAGGGTGTAATGGACTCTGGGGCCAACGTCCTGACTTTC. It specifies CASSIDHEGVMDSGANVLTF.

The J gene is TRBJ2-1, the V gene TRBV7-9, with D tentatively TRBD2 (6 bases). Trimming took off 1 base at V and 6 bases at J, with 10 bases between the two ends. This CDR3 is 14 amino acids long. Germline CDR1 and CDR2: SEHNR and FQNEAQ (reference sequence). As DNA, the CDR3 is TGTGCCAGCAGCTTAGATAGTAGCGGCAATGAGCAGTTCTTC. Protein sequence: CASSLDSSGNEQFF.

The chain employs TRBV19 and TRBJ1-5; D may be TRBD1 (6 bases). This CDR3 has 14 amino acids. Germline assignment: CDR1 LNHDA and CDR2 SQIVND (reference sequence). The germline V and J ends were trimmed by 7 bases and 5 bases, with 15 bases remaining between them. For the CDR3, the DNA is TGTGCCAGTATGGTCCGGGACACCCATCAGCCCCAGCATTTT. Protein: CASMVRDTHQPQHF.

V is TRBV6-5 and J is TRBJ1-3; no clear D. The CDR3 totals 15 residues. V was cut by 0 bases and J by 3 bases, with 9 bases left in between. From germline, CDR1 is MNHEY and CDR2 SVGAGI. The CDR3 loop reads CASSYSGLGGNTIYF. The CDR3 DNA sequence: TGTGCCAGCAGTTACTCCGGGCTGGGTGGAAACACCATATATTTT.

V usage is TRBV15 and J usage is TRBJ1-2, with D possibly being TRBD1 (5 bases). Trimming stripped 4 bases from V and 8 bases from J, with 14 bases between. CDR3 size: 13 residues. Germline loops: CDR1 LNHNV, CDR2 YYDKDF (reference sequence). The CDR3 sequence: CATSTRVRDGYTF. The CDR3 DNA sequence: TGTGCCACCAGCACCCGAGTCCGGGACGGCTACACCTTC.

This chain joins TRBV7-8 and TRBJ1-2; tentatively, D is TRBD1 (5 bases). The ends were cut back, 3 bases at V and 8 bases at J, with 22 bases in the middle. The germline V gene has CDR1 SGHVS and CDR2 FQNEAQ. The CDR3 totals 16 residues. The CDR3 coding sequence is TGTGCCAGCAGCTTTTTTCGGCAGGGCGTCGGGTACGGCTACACCTTC. It codes for CASSFFRQGVGYGYTF.

This chain connects TRBV25-1 to TRBJ1-5; D is unresolved. Germline V gives CDR1 MGHDK, CDR2 SYGVNS. The V gene lost 3 bases and the J gene lost 3 bases, with 9 bases spanning the gap. This CDR3 is built from 14 residues. CDR3 in DNA: TGTGCCAGCAGTGAGACCTTCTTCAATCAGCCCCAGCATTTT. It translates to CASSETFFNQPQHF.

This rearrangement joins TRBV19 to TRBJ1-5; no definite D call. CDR3 length equals 15 residues. Germline V CDR1 and CDR2: LNHDA, SQIVND (reference sequence). Between the trimmed V and J ends, which lost 0 bases and 3 bases, there was a span of 9 bases. The CDR3 region has the DNA TGTGCCAGTAGTATAGATGCTAACGACAATCAGCCCCAGCATTTT. This gives the protein CASSIDANDNQPQHF.

The chain recombines TRBV5-1 with TRBJ2-7; tentatively, D is TRBD2 (6 bases). This CDR3 contains 15 residues. Trimming cost V 5 bases and J 7 bases, with 22 bases left between them. Germline V lookup: CDR1 SGHRS, CDR2 YFSETQ. Written as DNA, the CDR3 is TGCGCCAGCAGGTGGGACCGGGGGTCAGATAGGGAGCAGTACTTC. Residues: CASRWDRGSDREQYF. The whole variable domain, remainder taken from reference TRBV5-1 and TRBJ2-7, is KAGVTQTPRYLIKTRGQQVTLSCSPISGHRSVSWYQQTPGQGLQFLFEYFSETQRNKGNFPGRFSGRQFSNSRSEMNVSTLELGDSALYLCASRWDRGSDREQYFGPGTRLTVT.

The chain recombines TRBV27 with TRBJ1-3, with D perhaps TRBD1 (5 bases). The length of the CDR3 is 15 residues. Germline CDR1 MNHEY, CDR2 SMNVEV (reference sequence). V was clipped by 6 bases and J by 1 base, with 13 bases between them. The CDR3 sequence is CASRSVGGSGNTIYF. The CDR3 DNA sequence: TGTGCCAGCAGGAGCGTGGGGGGTTCTGGAAACACCATATATTTT.

The rearrangement joins TRBV6-5 to TRBJ2-7, with TRBD2 as a possible D gene (5 bases). The CDR3 spans 14 residues. CDR1 and CDR2 (germline): MNHEY, SVGAGI. Trimming stripped 5 bases from V and 0 bases from J, with 11 bases between. The DNA of the CDR3 is TGTGCCAGCAGTCCCTCCGCGGGCTCCTACGAGCAGTACTTC. It translates to CASSPSAGSYEQYF.

The chain employs TRBV7-9 and TRBJ2-7; no definite D call. The CDR3 consists of 15 residues. The germline V gene encodes CDR1 SEHNR and CDR2 FQNEAQ (reference sequence). The V end lost 1 base, the J end lost 0 bases, and 10 bases lay between the germline ends. This CDR3 is CASSLGPGSSYEQYF. The CDR3, as DNA: TGTGCCAGCAGCTTAGGACCGGGTTCCTCCTACGAGCAGTACTTC.

The chain has TRBV28 and TRBJ2-1, with 7 bases that match TRBD1. Germline CDR1 reads MDHEN; CDR2 reads SYDVKM. With V trimmed by 2 bases and J by 9 bases, 1 base remained unmatched. The CDR3 loop spans 12 amino acids. The CDR3 nucleotides read TGTGCCAGCAGTTTACAGGGGGTTGAGCAGTTCTTC. Protein sequence: CASSLQGVEQFF.

V and J are TRBV15 and TRBJ2-3, with TRBD2 matching 10 bases. Trimming at V came to 5 bases and at J to 3 bases, leaving 5 bases not matched to a gene. CDR3 length: 15 residues. The germline V gene encodes CDR1 LNHNV and CDR2 YYDKDF (reference sequence). CDR3 in DNA: TGTGCCACCAGCTTGAGCGGGAGGGTAACAGATACGCAGTATTTT. This gives the protein CATSLSGRVTDTQYF. The full variable domain, completed using reference TRBV15 and TRBJ2-3, is DAMVIQNPRYQVTQFGKPVTLSCSQTLNHNVMYWYQQKSSQAPKLLFHYYDKDFNNEADTPDNFQSRRPNTSFCFLDIRSPGLGDTAMYLCATSLSGRVTDTQYFGPGTRLTVL.

This chain connects TRBV29-1 to TRBJ1-2; tentatively, D is TRBD1 (5 bases). Trimming stripped 6 bases from V and 1 base from J, with 15 bases between. This CDR3 is 14 amino acids long. Germline V gene data show CDR1 as SQVTM and CDR2 as ANQGSEA. The CDR3 protein is CSVGVWEGNYGYTF. CDR3 DNA: TGCAGCGTGGGGGTTTGGGAGGGTAACTATGGCTACACCTTC.